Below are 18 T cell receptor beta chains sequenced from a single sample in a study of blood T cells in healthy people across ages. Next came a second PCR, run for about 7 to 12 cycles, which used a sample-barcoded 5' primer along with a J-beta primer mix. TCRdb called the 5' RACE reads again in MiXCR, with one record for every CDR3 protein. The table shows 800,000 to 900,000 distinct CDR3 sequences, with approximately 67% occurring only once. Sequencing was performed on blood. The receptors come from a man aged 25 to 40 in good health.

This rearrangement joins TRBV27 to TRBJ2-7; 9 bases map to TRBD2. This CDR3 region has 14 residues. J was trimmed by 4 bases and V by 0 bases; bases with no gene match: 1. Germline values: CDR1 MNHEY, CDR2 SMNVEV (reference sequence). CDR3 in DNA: TGTGCCAGCAGTTTATCTACTAGCGGGTACGAGCAGTACTTC. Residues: CASSLSTSGYEQYF.

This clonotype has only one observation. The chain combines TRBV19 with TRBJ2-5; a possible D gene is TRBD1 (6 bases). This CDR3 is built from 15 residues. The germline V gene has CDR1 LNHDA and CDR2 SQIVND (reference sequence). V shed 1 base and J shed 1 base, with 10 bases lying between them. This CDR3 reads CASSIGGTPQETQYF. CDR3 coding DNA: TGTGCCAGTAGTATAGGGGGGACACCCCAAGAGACCCAGTACTTC. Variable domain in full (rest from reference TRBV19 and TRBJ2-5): DGGITQSPKYLFRKEGQNVTLSCEQNLNHDAMYWYRQDPGQGLRLIYYSQIVNDFQKGDIAEGYSVSREKKESFPLTVTSAQKNPTAFYLCASSIGGTPQETQYFGPGTRLLVL.

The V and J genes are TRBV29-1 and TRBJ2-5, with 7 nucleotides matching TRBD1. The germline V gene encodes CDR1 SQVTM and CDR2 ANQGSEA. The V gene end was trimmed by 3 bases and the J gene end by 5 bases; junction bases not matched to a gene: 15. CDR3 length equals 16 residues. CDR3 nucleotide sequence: TGCAGCGTTGATGGGGGAACAGGGGACCCCGAGGAGACCCAGTACTTC. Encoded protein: CSVDGGTGDPEETQYF.

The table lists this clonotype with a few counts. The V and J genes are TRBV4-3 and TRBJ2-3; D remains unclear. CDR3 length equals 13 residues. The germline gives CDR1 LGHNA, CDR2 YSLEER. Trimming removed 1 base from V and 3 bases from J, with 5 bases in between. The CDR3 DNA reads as TGCGCCAGCAGCCAAGTCGCGACAGATACGCAGTATTTT. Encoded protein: CASSQVATDTQYF.

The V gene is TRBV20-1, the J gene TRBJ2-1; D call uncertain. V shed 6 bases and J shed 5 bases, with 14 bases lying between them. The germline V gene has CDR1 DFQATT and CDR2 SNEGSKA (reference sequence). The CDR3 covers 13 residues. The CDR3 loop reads CSAAVFIDNEQFF. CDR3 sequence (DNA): TGCAGTGCCGCAGTTTTTATAGACAATGAGCAGTTCTTC.

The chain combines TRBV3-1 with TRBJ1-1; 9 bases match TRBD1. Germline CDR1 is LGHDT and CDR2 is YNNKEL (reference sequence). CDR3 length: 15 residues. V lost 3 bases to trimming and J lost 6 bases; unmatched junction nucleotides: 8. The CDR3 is CASSHGRDRAPEAFF. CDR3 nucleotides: TGTGCCAGCAGCCACGGTCGGGACAGGGCCCCTGAAGCTTTCTTT.

This CDR3 is CASSPLVSSYNEQFF. CDR3 coding DNA: TGCGCCAGCAGCCCGCTAGTGAGCTCCTACAATGAGCAGTTCTTC. The V gene is TRBV5-1, the J gene TRBJ2-1; D unresolved. CDR1 and CDR2 from the germline V gene are SGHRS and YFSETQ. Trimming shortened V by 4 bases and J by 0 bases, and 11 bases separated the two germline ends. The CDR3 has 15 residues.

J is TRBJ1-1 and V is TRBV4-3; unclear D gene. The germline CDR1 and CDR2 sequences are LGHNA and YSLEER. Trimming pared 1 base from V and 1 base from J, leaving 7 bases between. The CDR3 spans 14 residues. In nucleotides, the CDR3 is TGCGCCAGCAGCCAAGTGGTTTCGAACACTGAAGCTTTCTTT. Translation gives CASSQVVSNTEAFF.

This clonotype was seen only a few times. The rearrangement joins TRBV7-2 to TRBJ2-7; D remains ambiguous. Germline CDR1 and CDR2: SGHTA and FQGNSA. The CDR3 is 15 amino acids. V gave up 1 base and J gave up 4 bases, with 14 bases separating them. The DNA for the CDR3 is TGTGCCAGCAGCTTAGGAACAGTGAGAGTGTACGAGCAGTACTTC. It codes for CASSLGTVRVYEQYF.

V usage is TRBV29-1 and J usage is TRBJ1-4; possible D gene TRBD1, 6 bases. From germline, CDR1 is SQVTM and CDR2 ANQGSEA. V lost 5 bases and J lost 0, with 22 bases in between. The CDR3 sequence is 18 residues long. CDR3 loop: CSVLNLGGRDATNEKLFF. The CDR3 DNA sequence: TGCAGCGTTCTCAACCTGGGGGGCAGGGATGCAACTAATGAAAAACTGTTTTTT. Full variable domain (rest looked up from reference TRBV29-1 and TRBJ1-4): SAVISQKPSRDICQRGTSLTIQCQVDSQVTMMFWYRQQPGQSLTLIATANQGSEATYESGFVIDKFPISRPNLTFSTLTVSNMSPEDSSIYLCSVLNLGGRDATNEKLFFGSGTQLSVL.

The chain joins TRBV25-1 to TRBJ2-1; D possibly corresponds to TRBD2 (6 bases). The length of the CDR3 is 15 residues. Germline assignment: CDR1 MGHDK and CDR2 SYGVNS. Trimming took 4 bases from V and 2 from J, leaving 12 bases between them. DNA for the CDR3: TGTGCCAGCAGTGTTAGTAGCGGAGCCTACAATGAGCAGTTCTTC. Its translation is CASSVSSGAYNEQFF.

The CDR3 DNA follows: TGTGCCAGCAGCCGCCCGGGTAGCGGAGACTACGAGCAGTACTTC. Its protein is CASSRPGSGDYEQYF. This chain joins TRBV3-1 and TRBJ2-7, with a tentative D call TRBD2 (6 bases). This CDR3 is 15 amino acids long. Germline-derived CDR1 and CDR2 are LGHDT and YNNKEL (reference sequence). V shed 4 bases and J shed 3 bases, with 16 bases lying between them.

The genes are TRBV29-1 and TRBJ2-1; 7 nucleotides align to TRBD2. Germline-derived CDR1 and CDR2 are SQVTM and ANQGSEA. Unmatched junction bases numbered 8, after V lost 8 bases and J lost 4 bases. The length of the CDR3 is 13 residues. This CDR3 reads CSLGTTRYNEQFF. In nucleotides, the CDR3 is TGCAGCCTTGGGACTACCCGTTACAATGAGCAGTTCTTC.

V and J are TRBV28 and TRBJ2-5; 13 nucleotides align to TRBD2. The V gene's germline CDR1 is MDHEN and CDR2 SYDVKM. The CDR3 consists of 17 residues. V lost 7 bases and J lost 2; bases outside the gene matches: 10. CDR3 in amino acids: CASTLVGTSGDQETQYF. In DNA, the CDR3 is TGTGCCAGCACTCTCGTGGGGACTAGCGGGGATCAAGAGACCCAGTACTTC.

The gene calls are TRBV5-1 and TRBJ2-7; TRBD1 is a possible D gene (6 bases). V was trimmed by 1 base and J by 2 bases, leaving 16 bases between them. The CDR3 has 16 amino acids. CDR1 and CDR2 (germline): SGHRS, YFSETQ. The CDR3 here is CASSLIGQPNTYEQYF. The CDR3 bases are TGCGCCAGCAGCTTGATCGGACAGCCAAATACCTACGAGCAGTACTTC.

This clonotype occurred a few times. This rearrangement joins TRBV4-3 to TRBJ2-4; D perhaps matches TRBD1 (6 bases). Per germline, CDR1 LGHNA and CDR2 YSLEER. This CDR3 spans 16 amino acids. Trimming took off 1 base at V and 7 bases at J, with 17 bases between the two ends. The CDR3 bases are TGCGCCAGCAGCCAAGCAGGGGCTAGCTCTGGGAACATTCAGTACTTC. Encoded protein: CASSQAGASSGNIQYF.

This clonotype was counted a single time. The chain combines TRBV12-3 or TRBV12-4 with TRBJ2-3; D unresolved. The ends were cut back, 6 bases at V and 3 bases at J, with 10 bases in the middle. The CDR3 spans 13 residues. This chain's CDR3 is CASRPGTTDTQYF. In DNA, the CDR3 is TGTGCCAGCAGGCCCGGCACGACAGATACGCAGTATTTT.

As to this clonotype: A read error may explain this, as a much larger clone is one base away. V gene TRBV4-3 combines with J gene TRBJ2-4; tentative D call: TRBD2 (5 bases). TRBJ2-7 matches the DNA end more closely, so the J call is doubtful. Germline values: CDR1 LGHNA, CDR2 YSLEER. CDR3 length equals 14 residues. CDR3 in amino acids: CAGSQVRGPYEQYF. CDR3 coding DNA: TGCGCCGGCAGCCAAGTTCGGGGTCCCTACGAGCAGTACTTC.